This T cell receptor beta chain came from a study of chemoradiotherapy in HPV16-positive cancers. Looking at the study overall: Candidate HPV-specific T-cell clones and common TCR motifs came from functional assays in two HPV16-positive patients. Study-level results: Candidate HPV-specific clones and E7-related TCR motifs grew in tumor during treatment. In HPV16-positive patients, HPV-responsive T-cell expansion tracked better recurrence-free survival.

Libraries were prepared by immunoSEQ multiplex PCR; TCRdb keeps only in-frame clonotypes and omits some of them. The table has about 7,400 clones, over 65% seen once. Repeated repertoire sampling spanned the course of chemoradiotherapy. Trimming took off 8 bases at V and 8 bases at J, with 15 bases between the two ends. Germline V CDR1 and CDR2: ENHRY, SYGVKD. This CDR3 is 13 amino acids long. A word on this clone: The target antigen is unknown.

Specimen: tumor tissue, collected from a patient who underwent chemoradiotherapy. The gene calls are TRBV10-3 and TRBJ1-4, with D possibly TRBD1 on 5 matching bases. The receptor was derived from a human donor with HPV-associated anogenital cancer. The CDR3 spells CAISGGSGEKLFF. The CDR3 nucleotides read TGTGCCATCTCCGGGGGGTCCGGCGAAAAACTGTTTTTT.